This T cell receptor (beta chain) comes out of a study of OX40 agonist ivuxolimab in advanced cancers. TCRdb keeps only in-frame clones here, not all; method: immunoSEQ multiplex PCR. Of 50,000 to 70,000 clones listed, around four fifths are singletons. Germline lookup yields CDR1 GTSNPN and CDR2 SVGIG (reference sequence). The V end was cut by 5 bases, the J end by 2 bases, with 12 bases between. The CDR3 is 13 amino acids. This TCR derives from an adult with an advanced solid tumor such as melanoma, head and neck, liver or kidney cancer. This specimen was CD4+ or CD8+ T cells sorted from blood, taken in a trial of the OX40 agonist ivuxolimab. The chain carries TRBV30 and TRBJ2-5; tentatively, D is TRBD2 (6 bases). In DNA form, the CDR3 reads TGTGCCTGGGCACGGGGACTGCAAGAGACCCAGTACTTC. It encodes CAWARGLQETQYF. Using reference TRBV30 and TRBJ2-5 for the parts outside the CDR3, the full variable domain is SQTIHQWPATLVQPVGSPLSLECTVEGTSNPNLYWYRQAAGRGLQLLFYSVGIGQISSEVPQNLSASRPQDRQFILSSKKLLLSDSGFYLCAWARGLQETQYFGPGTRLLVL.